This T cell receptor (beta chain) comes out of a study of blood T cell repertoires in COVID-19. About the study: Sample material is recorded as cDNA or gDNA derived from T cells, B-cell-depleted T cells, or PBMCs.

Clones were read by immunoSEQ multiplex PCR, and TCRdb kept only the in-frame ones, dropping some. Of about 150,000 clones listed, more than 85% are singletons. The CDR3 has 15 amino acids. Germline CDR1 MNHEY, CDR2 SVGAGI. The V segment lost 4 bases and the J segment 1 base; nucleotides outside the gene matches: 2. This TCR came from an older woman with acute or convalescent COVID-19. Specimen: peripheral blood. The chain combines TRBV6-5 with TRBJ2-3, with 10 bases lining up with TRBD1. The DNA of the CDR3 is TGTGCCAGCAGTTCTGGACAGGGGGGCACAGATACGCAGTATTTT. It encodes CASSSGQGGTDTQYF.